This T cell receptor (beta chain) derives from a study of T cells in localized non-small cell lung cancer. Using immunoSEQ multiplex PCR, the repertoire was profiled, and TCRdb retains in-frame clones only, with some absent. The data hold around 130,000 clones, with more than 80% observed a single time. Germline loops: CDR1 DFQATT, CDR2 SNEGSKA (reference sequence). Trimming shortened V by 3 bases and J by 0 bases, and 1 base separated the two germline ends. The CDR3 spans 11 residues. The chain carries TRBV20-1 and TRBJ2-3; D is ambiguous. Source: peripheral blood, taken before any cancer treatment. This TCR came from a female donor over 55 with stage I lung adenocarcinoma. CDR3 in amino acids: CSASSTDTQYF. The CDR3 region has the DNA TGCAGTGCTAGCAGCACAGATACGCAGTATTTT.